One and the same sample provided the 7 T cell receptor beta chains below, sequenced in a study of shared clonotypes between healthy human individuals (dated by TCRdb to between 2020 and 2021). Receptors were amplified or captured by the immunoSEQ multiplex PCR assay. TCRdb stores this immuneACCESS table with in-frame sequences only. Part of the clones is absent; in the studies checked, under half of the shortfall reflects unresolved V genes, and no reason is known for the rest. The sample table contains over 2 million clones; only one count was recorded for about 95% of them. The ten most abundant clones make up 0.1% to 0.15% of the sample. The specimen was naive CD4+ T cells sorted from blood. The sample's cell subset or site label, decoded: CD45RA+ positively selected. All receptors come from a man aged 18 to 30 in good health.

This chain joins TRBV7-2 and TRBJ2-4, with TRBD1 matching 10 bases. Germline-derived CDR1 and CDR2 are SGHTA and FQGNSA. Trimming at V came to 4 bases and at J to 12 bases, leaving 6 bases not matched to a gene. The CDR3 is 13 residues long. CDR3 in DNA: TGTGCCAGCAGCTACCGACAGGGGGCGACTCAGTACTTC. Translated: CASSYRQGATQYF.

The chain recombines TRBV6-6 with TRBJ2-7; perhaps TRBD2 as D (5 bases). The CDR3 totals 11 residues. Germline-derived CDR1 and CDR2 are MNHNY and SVGAGI (reference sequence). The V end was cut by 4 bases, the J end by 8 bases, with 9 bases between. CDR3 bases: TGTGCCAGCAGTTTCCGGGAAAAGCAGTACTTC. Amino acids: CASSFREKQYF.

This sequence joins TRBV10-1 and TRBJ2-1, with D tentatively TRBD2 (8 bases). The CDR3 sequence is 13 residues long. The germline V and J ends were trimmed by 8 bases and 8 bases, with 16 bases remaining between them. Germline assignment: CDR1 WNHNN and CDR2 SYGVQD (reference sequence). The CDR3 DNA reads TGCGCCAGCGGACTAGCAGGGGGGCATGAGCAGTTCTTC. This translates into CASGLAGGHEQFF.

The V call is TRBV6-6, the J call TRBJ1-4; unclear D gene. V gave up 6 bases and J gave up 2 bases, with 1 base separating them. This CDR3 contains 11 residues. Germline loops: CDR1 MNHNY, CDR2 SVGAGI (reference sequence). DNA for the CDR3: TGTGCCAGCAGCACTAATGAAAAACTGTTTTTT. Translation gives CASSTNEKLFF.

This chain connects TRBV5-1 to TRBJ1-1; D is undetermined. CDR3 length: 16 amino acids. Per germline, CDR1 SGHRS and CDR2 YFSETQ. The V and J ends lost 2 bases and 1 base respectively, with 15 bases between them. The CDR3 protein is CASSFGRTGRNTEAFF. The CDR3 DNA follows: TGCGCCAGCAGCTTCGGCAGAACCGGCAGGAACACTGAAGCTTTCTTT.

The rearrangement links TRBV7-2 to TRBJ2-3, with 8 positions matching TRBD2. J was trimmed by 4 bases and V by 2 bases; bases with no gene match: 8. Germline assignment: CDR1 SGHTA and CDR2 FQGNSA. The CDR3 totals 16 residues. CDR3 amino acids: CASSLLAGPAADTQYF. The CDR3 nucleotides are TGTGCCAGCAGCTTATTAGCGGGACCGGCCGCAGATACGCAGTATTTT. Complete variable domain (other parts from reference TRBV7-2 and TRBJ2-3): GAGVSQSPSNKVTEKGKDVELRCDPISGHTALYWYRQSLGQGLEFLIYFQGNSAPDKSGLPSDRFSAERTGGSVSTLTIQRTQQEDSAVYLCASSLLAGPAADTQYFGPGTRLTVL.

This chain links TRBV29-1 with TRBJ1-2; D is undetermined. The germline V gene encodes CDR1 SQVTM and CDR2 ANQGSEA. The V end lost 4 bases, the J end lost 4 bases, and 13 bases lay between the germline ends. This CDR3 contains 13 residues. The CDR3, as DNA: TGCAGCGTTGGAGGCGGGAGTAGCTATGGCTACACCTTC. It encodes CSVGGGSSYGYTF.